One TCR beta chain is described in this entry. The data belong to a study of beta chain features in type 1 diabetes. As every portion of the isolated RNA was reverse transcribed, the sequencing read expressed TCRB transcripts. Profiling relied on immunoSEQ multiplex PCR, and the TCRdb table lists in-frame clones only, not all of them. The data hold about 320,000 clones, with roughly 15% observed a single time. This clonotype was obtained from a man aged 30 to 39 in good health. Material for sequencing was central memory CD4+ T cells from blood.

CDR3 coding DNA: TGCGCCAGCAGCCAAGTTCCGCCGGGGAGGACGATCGGGGGCAATCAGCCCCAGCATTTT. This gives the protein CASSQVPPGRTIGGNQPQHF. The V gene is TRBV4-1, the J gene TRBJ1-5; D is unresolved. Germline assignment: CDR1 MGHRA and CDR2 YSYEKL. V lost 1 base and J lost 2, with 24 bases in between. There are 20 residues in the CDR3.